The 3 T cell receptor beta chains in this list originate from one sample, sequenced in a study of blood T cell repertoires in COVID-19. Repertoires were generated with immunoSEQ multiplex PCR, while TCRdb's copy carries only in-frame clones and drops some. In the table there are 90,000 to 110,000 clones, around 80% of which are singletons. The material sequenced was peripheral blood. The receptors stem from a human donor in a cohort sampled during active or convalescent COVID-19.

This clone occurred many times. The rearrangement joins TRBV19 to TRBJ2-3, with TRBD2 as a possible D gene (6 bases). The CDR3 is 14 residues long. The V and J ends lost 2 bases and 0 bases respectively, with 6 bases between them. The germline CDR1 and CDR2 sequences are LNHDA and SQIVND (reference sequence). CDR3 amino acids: CASSIRGSTDTQYF. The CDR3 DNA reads TGTGCCAGTAGTATACGGGGGAGCACAGATACGCAGTATTTT.

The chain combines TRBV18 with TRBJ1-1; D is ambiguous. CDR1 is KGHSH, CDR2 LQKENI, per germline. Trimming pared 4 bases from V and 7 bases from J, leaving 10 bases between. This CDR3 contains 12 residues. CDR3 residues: CASSRDNIEAFF. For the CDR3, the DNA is TGTGCCAGCTCACGAGACAATATTGAAGCTTTCTTT.

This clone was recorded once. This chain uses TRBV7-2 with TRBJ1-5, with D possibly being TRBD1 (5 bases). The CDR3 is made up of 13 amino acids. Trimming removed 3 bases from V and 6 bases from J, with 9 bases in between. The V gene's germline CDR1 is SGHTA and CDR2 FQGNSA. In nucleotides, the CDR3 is TGTGCCAGCAGCTTTGGGGCATCTCAGCCCCAGCATTTT. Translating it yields CASSFGASQPQHF.